Here is one TCR beta chain with its context. Assay: immunoSEQ multiplex PCR; the TCRdb copy retains only in-frame clones and omits some. Of around 450,000 clones listed, 70% to 90% are singletons. The data originate from a study of blood T cell repertoires in COVID-19. Study as a whole: Spain, Italy and the United States supplied samples that represented acute and convalescent COVID-19.

The sequence was collected from a woman aged 18-29 years with acute COVID-19. Specimen: PBMCs or T cells enriched from blood (not recorded which).

The CDR3 bases are TGTGCCAGCAGCTTGGTGCGTCGGACTTATAGCAATCAGCCCCAGCATTTT. This gives the protein CASSLVRRTYSNQPQHF. The V and J genes are TRBV5-8 and TRBJ1-5; D not resolved. The V gene lost 0 bases and the J gene lost 0 bases, with 13 bases spanning the gap. Looked up from germline, CDR1 is SGHTS and CDR2 is YDEGEE. The CDR3 length is 17 residues.